This TCR beta chain came from a study of response to subunit inactivated influenza vaccine. Germline V gives CDR1 WSHSY, CDR2 SAAADI. Trimming at V came to 10 bases and at J to 3 bases, leaving 12 bases not matched to a gene. The CDR3 runs 15 residues. Whole-study results and caveats: Every seasonal influenza vaccination brings in few new T cells, the authors suggested.

This clonotype was seen a few times. Its target is not known. Using its own MiXCR run on the RT-PCR reads, TCRdb lists one record per CDR3 protein. The sample includes hundreds of thousands of distinct CDR3 sequences, 11% to 15% of them seen just once. Specimen: PBMCs from blood, collected 14 to 15 days before vaccination. This clonotype was obtained from a man over 45 who received an inactivated influenza vaccine. The chain employs TRBV10-2 and TRBJ2-7, with 10 positions matching TRBD1. The CDR3 here is CATQTGDRGFYEQYF. CDR3 nucleotides: TGCGCCACCCAAACGGGGGACAGGGGTTTCTACGAGCAGTACTTC.